A single sample is the source of the 8 T cell receptor beta chains below, sequenced in a study of regulatory T cells in long-lasting Graves disease. Combining iRepertoire HTBI primers with Arm-PCR of CDR3 regions, the authors built TCR beta libraries. Via MiXCR, TCRdb re-called the multiplex PCR reads, giving one row per CDR3 protein. The sample holds hundreds of thousands of distinct CDR3 sequences, 15% to 20% seen once. Time point specified: newly diagnosed GD, antithyroid drugs for less than 3 months. After RNA was extracted from PBMCs, the TCR library was made from it. These data are also associated with another study on T cells in Graves' hyperthyroidism and ophthalmopathy.

Specimen: peripheral blood mononuclear cells (PBMCs), collected at new diagnosis, from a patient treated with antithyroid drugs. These receptors came from a woman aged 25-40 years with Graves disease.

The rearrangement links TRBV5-4 to TRBJ2-1; 13 bases are a match to TRBD2. The germline V gene encodes CDR1 SGHNT and CDR2 YYREEE (reference sequence). CDR3 length: 16 amino acids. V shed 4 bases and J 2 bases; nucleotides not matched to a gene: 3. DNA for the CDR3: TGTGCCAGCAGCGCCGGGACTAGCGGGACCTACAATGAGCAGTTCTTC. Translation gives CASSAGTSGTYNEQFF. Full variable domain (outside the CDR3, taken from reference TRBV5-4 and TRBJ2-1): ETGVTQSPTHLIKTRGQQVTLRCSSQSGHNTVSWYQQALGQGPQFIFQYYREEENGRGNFPPRFSGLQFPNYSSELNVNALELDDSALYLCASSAGTSGTYNEQFFGPGTRLTVL.

In its sample, this clonotype was seen many times. V and J are TRBV2 and TRBJ2-5; 9 nucleotides align to TRBD2. The germline gives CDR1 SNHLY, CDR2 FYNNEI. The CDR3 is 17 residues long. V shed 2 bases, J shed 7 bases, and the junction held 14 bases outside the gene matches. DNA for the CDR3: TGTGCCAGCAGTGAATTCGTAGGACAGGCGGGAGGGTGGACCCAGTACTTC. Translation: CASSEFVGQAGGWTQYF.

The V call is TRBV19, the J call TRBJ2-3; 9 nucleotides align to TRBD2. Germline CDR1 is LNHDA and CDR2 is SQIVND (reference sequence). After removal of 11 bases from V and 4 bases from J, the junction contained 13 bases not matched to a gene. This CDR3 contains 15 residues. The CDR3 region has the DNA TGTGCCGGAGTAACCGGGACTAGCTCGGCAGATACGCAGTATTTT. This gives the protein CAGVTGTSSADTQYF.

In this sample, this clonotype turned up a few times. V and J are TRBV19 and TRBJ2-1; 13 bases match TRBD2. CDR3 length: 18 residues. CDR1 is LNHDA and CDR2 is SQIVND in the germline V gene (reference sequence). The V gene end was trimmed by 6 bases and the J gene end by 15 bases; junction bases not matched to a gene: 23. The CDR3 here is CASSIPPGPRTSGRTWFF. As DNA, the CDR3 is TGTGCCAGTAGCATTCCTCCGGGACCCAGGACTAGCGGGAGAACATGGTTCTTC.

This clonotype was counted many times. V usage is TRBV28 and J usage is TRBJ2-7; TRBD1 is a possible D gene (5 bases). The CDR3 runs 14 residues. The germline V gene has CDR1 MDHEN and CDR2 SYDVKM. Between the trimmed V and J ends, which lost 3 bases and 5 bases, there was a span of 14 bases. CDR3 DNA: TGTGCCAGCAGTTTTACGCAGGGCAGCCACGAGCAGTACTTC. Its translation: CASSFTQGSHEQYF.

This clonotype was picked up many times. The rearrangement links TRBV11-2 to TRBJ1-6; TRBD1 matches 7 bases. The junction had 8 bases not matched to a gene; V was cut back by 2 bases and J by 10 bases. The CDR3 is 15 residues long. Germline V lookup: CDR1 SGHAT, CDR2 FQNNGV. CDR3 in DNA: TGTGCCAGCAGCTTACTAGGGGGCGGCCGCTCACCCCTCCACTTT. It yields the protein CASSLLGGGRSPLHF.

The chain carries TRBV2 and TRBJ1-6; TRBD1 is a possible D gene (5 bases). CDR3 size: 13 residues. With 3 bases removed from V and 8 bases from J, the gap between germline ends came to 8 bases. CDR1 is SNHLY, CDR2 FYNNEI, per germline. This CDR3 reads CASSDGTYSPLHF. The CDR3 DNA reads as TGTGCCAGCAGTGATGGGACCTATTCACCCCTCCACTTT.

This clonotype was counted at least ten times. Here the CDR3 reads CASSFQATYEQYF. Here the CDR3 DNA reads TGTGCCAGCAGTTTTCAGGCGACCTACGAGCAGTACTTC. This chain uses TRBV28 with TRBJ2-7; D is unresolved. V dropped 3 bases and J dropped 2 bases, with 8 bases sitting between them. The CDR3 is 13 residues long. Per the germline V gene, CDR1 is MDHEN and CDR2 is SYDVKM.